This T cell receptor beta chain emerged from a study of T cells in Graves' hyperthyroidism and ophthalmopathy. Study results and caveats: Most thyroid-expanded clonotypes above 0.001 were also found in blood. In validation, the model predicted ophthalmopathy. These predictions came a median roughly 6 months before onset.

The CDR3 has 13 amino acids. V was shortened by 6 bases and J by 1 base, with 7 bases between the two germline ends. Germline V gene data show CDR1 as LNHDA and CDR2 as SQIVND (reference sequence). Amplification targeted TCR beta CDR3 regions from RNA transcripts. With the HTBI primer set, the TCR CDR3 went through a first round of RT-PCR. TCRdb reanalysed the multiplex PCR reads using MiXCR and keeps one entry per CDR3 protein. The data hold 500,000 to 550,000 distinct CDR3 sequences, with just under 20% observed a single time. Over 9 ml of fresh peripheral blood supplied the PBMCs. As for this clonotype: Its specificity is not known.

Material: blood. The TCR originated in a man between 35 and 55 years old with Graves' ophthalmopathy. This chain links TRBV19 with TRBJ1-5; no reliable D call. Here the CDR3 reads CASRSDSNQPQHF. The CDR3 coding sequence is TGTGCCAGTAGGTCGGACAGCAATCAGCCCCAGCATTTT. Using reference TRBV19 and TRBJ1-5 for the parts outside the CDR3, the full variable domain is DGGITQSPKYLFRKEGQNVTLSCEQNLNHDAMYWYRQDPGQGLRLIYYSQIVNDFQKGDIAEGYSVSREKKESFPLTVTSAQKNPTAFYLCASRSDSNQPQHFGDGTRLSIL.